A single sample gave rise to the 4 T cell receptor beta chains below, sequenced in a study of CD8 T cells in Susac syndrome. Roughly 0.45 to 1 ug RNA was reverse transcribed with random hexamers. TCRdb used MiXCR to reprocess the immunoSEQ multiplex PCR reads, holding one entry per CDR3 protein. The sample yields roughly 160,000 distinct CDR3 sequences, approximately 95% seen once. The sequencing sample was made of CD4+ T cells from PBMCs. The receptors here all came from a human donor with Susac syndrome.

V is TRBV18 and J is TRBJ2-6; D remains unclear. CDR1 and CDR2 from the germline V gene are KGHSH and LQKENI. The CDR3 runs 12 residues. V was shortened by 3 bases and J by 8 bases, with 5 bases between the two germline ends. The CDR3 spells CASSPQTNVLTF. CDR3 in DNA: TGTGCCAGCTCACCCCAGACCAACGTCCTGACTTTC.

The CDR3 DNA is TGCAGCGTTGAAGATCTAGATAGCGCACTCGTGGAGCAGTTCTTC. It specifies CSVEDLDSALVEQFF. The rearrangement links TRBV29-1 to TRBJ2-1; possibly TRBD2 for D (5 bases). Trimming shortened V by 0 bases and J by 10 bases, and 19 bases separated the two germline ends. The CDR3 spans 15 residues. CDR1 and CDR2 (germline): SQVTM, ANQGSEA.

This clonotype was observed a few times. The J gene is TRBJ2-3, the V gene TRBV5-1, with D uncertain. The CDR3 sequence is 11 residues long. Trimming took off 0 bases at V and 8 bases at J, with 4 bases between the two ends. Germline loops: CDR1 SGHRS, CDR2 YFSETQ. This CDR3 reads CASSLAATQYF. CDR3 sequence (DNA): TGCGCCAGCAGCTTGGCGGCTACGCAGTATTTT.

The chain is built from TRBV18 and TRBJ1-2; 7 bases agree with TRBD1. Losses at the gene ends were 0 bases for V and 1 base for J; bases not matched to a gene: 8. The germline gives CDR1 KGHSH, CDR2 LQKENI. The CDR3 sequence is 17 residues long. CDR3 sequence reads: CASSPPSGQTINYGYTF. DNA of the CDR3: TGTGCCAGCTCACCACCTTCGGGACAGACAATTAACTATGGCTACACCTTC.